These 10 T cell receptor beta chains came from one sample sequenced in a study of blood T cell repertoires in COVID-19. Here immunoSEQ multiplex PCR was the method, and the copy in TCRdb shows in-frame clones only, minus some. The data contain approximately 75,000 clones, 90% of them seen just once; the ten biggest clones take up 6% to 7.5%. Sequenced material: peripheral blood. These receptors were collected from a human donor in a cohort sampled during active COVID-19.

The CDR3 nucleotides are TGTGCCAGCAGCTTAGCCTCCACTGAAGCTTTCTTT. Its protein product is CASSLASTEAFF. This sequence joins TRBV11-2 and TRBJ1-1; D not resolved. V lost 1 base and J lost 4, with 4 bases in between. Germline lookup yields CDR1 SGHAT and CDR2 FQNNGV. This CDR3 is 12 amino acids long. The full variable domain, rest sourced from reference TRBV11-2 and TRBJ1-1, is EAGVAQSPRYKIIEKRQSVAFWCNPISGHATLYWYQQILGQGPKLLIQFQNNGVVDDSQLPKDRFSAERLKGVDSTLKIQPAKLEDSAVYLCASSLASTEAFFGQGTRLTVV.

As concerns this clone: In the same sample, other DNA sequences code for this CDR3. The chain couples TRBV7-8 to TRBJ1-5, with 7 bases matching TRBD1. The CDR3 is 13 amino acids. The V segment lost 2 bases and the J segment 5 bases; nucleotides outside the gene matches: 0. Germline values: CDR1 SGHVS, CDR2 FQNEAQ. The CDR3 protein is CASSLQGDQPQHF. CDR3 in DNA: TGTGCCAGCAGCTTACAGGGGGATCAGCCCCAGCATTTT.

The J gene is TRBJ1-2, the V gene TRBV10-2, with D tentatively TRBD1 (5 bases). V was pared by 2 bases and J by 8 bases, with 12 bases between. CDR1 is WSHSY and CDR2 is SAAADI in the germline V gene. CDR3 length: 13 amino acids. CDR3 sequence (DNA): TGCGCCAGCAGTGAGGCGGGGGTCGGGGGCTACACCTTC. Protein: CASSEAGVGGYTF.

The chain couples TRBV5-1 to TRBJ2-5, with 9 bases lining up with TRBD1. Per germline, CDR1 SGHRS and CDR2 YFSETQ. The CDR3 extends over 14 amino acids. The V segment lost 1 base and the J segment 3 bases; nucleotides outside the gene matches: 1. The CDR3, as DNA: TGCGCCAGCAGCTTGTGGGACAGGGAAGAGACCCAGTACTTC. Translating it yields CASSLWDREETQYF. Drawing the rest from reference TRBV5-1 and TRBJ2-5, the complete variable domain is KAGVTQTPRYLIKTRGQQVTLSCSPISGHRSVSWYQQTPGQGLQFLFEYFSETQRNKGNFPGRFSGRQFSNSRSEMNVSTLELGDSALYLCASSLWDREETQYFGPGTRLLVL.

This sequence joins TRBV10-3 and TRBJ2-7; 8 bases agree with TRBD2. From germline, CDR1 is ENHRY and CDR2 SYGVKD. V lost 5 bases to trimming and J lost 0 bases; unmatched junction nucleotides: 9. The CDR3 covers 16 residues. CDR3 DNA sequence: TGTGCCATCAGTCCCGGGTGGCGGGGGGTCTCCTACGAGCAGTACTTC. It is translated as CAISPGWRGVSYEQYF.

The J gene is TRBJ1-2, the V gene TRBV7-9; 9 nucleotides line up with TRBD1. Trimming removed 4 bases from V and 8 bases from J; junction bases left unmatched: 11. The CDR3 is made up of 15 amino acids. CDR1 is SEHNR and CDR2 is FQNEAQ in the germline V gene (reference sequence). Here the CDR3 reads CASSWGGQGTRGYTF. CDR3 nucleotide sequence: TGTGCCAGCAGCTGGGGGGGACAGGGCACACGAGGCTACACCTTC.

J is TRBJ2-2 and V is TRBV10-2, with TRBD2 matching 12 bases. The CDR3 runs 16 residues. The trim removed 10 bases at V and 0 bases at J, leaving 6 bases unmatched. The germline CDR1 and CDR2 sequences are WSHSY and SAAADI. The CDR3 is CATSTSGGANTGELFF. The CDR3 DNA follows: TGCGCCACCTCGACTAGCGGGGGTGCGAACACCGGGGAGCTGTTTTTT.

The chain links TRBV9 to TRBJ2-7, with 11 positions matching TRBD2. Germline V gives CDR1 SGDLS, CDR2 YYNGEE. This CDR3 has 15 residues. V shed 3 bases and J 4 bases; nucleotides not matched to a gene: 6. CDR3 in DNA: TGTGCCAGCAGCGCTACTAGCGGGGGAAGATACGAGCAGTACTTC. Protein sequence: CASSATSGGRYEQYF.

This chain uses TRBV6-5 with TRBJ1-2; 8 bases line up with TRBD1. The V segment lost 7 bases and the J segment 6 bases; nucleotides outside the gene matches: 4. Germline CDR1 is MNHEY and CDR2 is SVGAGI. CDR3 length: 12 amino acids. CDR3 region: CASKDRADGYTF. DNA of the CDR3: TGTGCCAGCAAGGACAGGGCGGATGGCTACACCTTC.

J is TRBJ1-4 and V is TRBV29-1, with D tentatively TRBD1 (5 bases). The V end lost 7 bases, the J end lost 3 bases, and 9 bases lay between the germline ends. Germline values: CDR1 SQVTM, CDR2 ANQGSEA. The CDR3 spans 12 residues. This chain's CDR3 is CSAGGANEKLFF. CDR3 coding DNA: TGCAGCGCCGGGGGTGCTAATGAAAAACTGTTTTTT.